This T cell receptor (beta chain) was recovered during a study of cytomegalovirus exposure and HLA in healthy donors. Study results and caveats: A likely sequencing artifact accounted for one observed cluster of highly shared sequence variants. Presence/absence analyses supposed approximately even sequencing depth among donors.

With 0 bases removed from V and 0 bases from J, the gap between germline ends came to 6 bases. The germline gives CDR1 SGHRS, CDR2 YFSETQ. The CDR3 covers 15 residues. As to this clone: The target antigen is unknown.

PCR used 60 Vbeta primers and 13 Jbeta primers. Clones were read by immunoSEQ multiplex PCR, and TCRdb kept only the in-frame ones, dropping some. The data show about 180,000 clones, around four fifths seen once. The sequenced sample consisted of PBMCs. The V call is TRBV5-1, the J call TRBJ1-4, with a possible D match to TRBD1 (5 bases). The source is a woman in her sixties in good health and CMV-seropositive. The CDR3 DNA reads as TGCGCCAGCAGCTTGGGACAGACAACTAATGAAAAACTGTTTTTT. Translation: CASSLGQTTNEKLFF.